This T cell receptor beta chain was documented in a study of T cells in Graves' hyperthyroidism and ophthalmopathy. The diagnoses drew upon clinical symptoms, serum thyroxine and TRAb, thyroid ultrasound and orbital computed tomography. Whole-study findings and limits: A 13 V-J signature model discriminated ophthalmopathy versus stable hyperthyroidism. The model anticipated ophthalmopathy a median about 7 months pre-onset.

This clonotype was counted between two and nine times. The antigen is undetermined. The CDR3 is 14 residues long. Trimming took 6 bases from V and 4 from J; bases not matched to a gene: 5. Germline-derived CDR1 and CDR2 are MNHNS and SASEGT. RNA transcripts gave rise to amplified TCR beta CDR3 regions. The TCR CDR3 was amplified in a first-round RT-PCR using the HTBI primer set. Using its own MiXCR run on the multiplex PCR reads, TCRdb lists one record per CDR3 protein. In the table there are some 460,000 distinct CDR3 sequences, approximately 14% of which are singletons. The genes are TRBV6-1 and TRBJ2-7, with TRBD2 identical over 11 bases. This clonotype originated in a woman between 18 and 29 years old with Graves' hyperthyroidism. The sequenced sample was blood. The CDR3 bases are TGTGCCAGCAGAGTAACTAGCGGGGGTTACGAGCAGTACTTC. It codes for CASRVTSGGYEQYF.